The clone carrying this T cell receptor beta chain was seen at least ten times. Its antigen is not known. This sample was taken from a study of regulatory T cells in long-lasting Graves disease. Looking at the study overall: Positivity for TSH receptor antibodies plus over 5 years of antithyroid drugs meant persistent Graves' disease.

CDR3 length equals 13 residues. The V and J ends lost 6 bases and 4 bases respectively, with 10 bases between them. Building of the TCR beta libraries involved iRepertoire HTBI primers and Arm-PCR of CDR3 regions. TCRdb re-called the multiplex PCR reads with MiXCR, one entry per CDR3 protein. The sample yields roughly 490,000 distinct CDR3 sequences, under 25% seen once. Sample time point: persistent/refractory GD, antithyroid drugs over 5 years with positive TRAb. The TCR library used RNA extracted from PBMCs. Study findings and constraints: Persistent Graves' disease cases displayed lower TCR diversity than newly diagnosed ones. The persistent group shared 2,741 public clonotypes, more than the 966 shared by new patients. Under persistent disease, TRBV28, TRBJ1-2 and TRBJ2-5 were used preferentially.

The rearrangement links TRBV12-3 or TRBV12-4 to TRBJ1-5; the D is unclear. The source material was peripheral blood mononuclear cells (PBMCs), sampled when the disease was refractory, from a patient treated with antithyroid drugs. The source is a female donor with Graves disease. CDR3 region: CASSLELNQPQHF. The CDR3 nucleotides are TGTGCCAGCAGCTTGGAGCTAAATCAGCCCCAGCATTTT.